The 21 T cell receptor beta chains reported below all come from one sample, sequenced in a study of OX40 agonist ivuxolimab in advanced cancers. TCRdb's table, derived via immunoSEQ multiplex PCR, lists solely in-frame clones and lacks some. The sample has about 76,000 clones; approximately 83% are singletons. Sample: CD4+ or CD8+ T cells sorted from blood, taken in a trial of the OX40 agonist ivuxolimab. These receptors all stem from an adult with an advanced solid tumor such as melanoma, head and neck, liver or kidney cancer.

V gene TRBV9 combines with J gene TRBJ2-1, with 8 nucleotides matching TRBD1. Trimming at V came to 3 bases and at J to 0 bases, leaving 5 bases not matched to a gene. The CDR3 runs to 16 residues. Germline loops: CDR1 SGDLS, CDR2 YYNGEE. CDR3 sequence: CASSAGGPSSYNEQFF. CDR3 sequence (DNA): TGTGCCAGCAGCGCAGGGGGCCCTAGCTCCTACAATGAGCAGTTCTTC.

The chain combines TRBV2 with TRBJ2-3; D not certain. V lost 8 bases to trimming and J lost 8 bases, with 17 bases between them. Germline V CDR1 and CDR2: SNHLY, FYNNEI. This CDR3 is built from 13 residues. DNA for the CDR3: TGTGCCAGCTTAGAGGCTGCGGTGGTTACGCAGTATTTT. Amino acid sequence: CASLEAAVVTQYF.

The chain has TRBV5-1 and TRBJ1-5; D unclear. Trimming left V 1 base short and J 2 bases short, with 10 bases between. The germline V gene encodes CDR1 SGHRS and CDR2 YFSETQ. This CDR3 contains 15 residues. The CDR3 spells CASSLKADGNQPQHF. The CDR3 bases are TGCGCCAGCAGCTTGAAGGCCGACGGCAATCAGCCCCAGCATTTT. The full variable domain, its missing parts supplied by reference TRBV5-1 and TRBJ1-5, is KAGVTQTPRYLIKTRGQQVTLSCSPISGHRSVSWYQQTPGQGLQFLFEYFSETQRNKGNFPGRFSGRQFSNSRSEMNVSTLELGDSALYLCASSLKADGNQPQHFGDGTRLSIL.

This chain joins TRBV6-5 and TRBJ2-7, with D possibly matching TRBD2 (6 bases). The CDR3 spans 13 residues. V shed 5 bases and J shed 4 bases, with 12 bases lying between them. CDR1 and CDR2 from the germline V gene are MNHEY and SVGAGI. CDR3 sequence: CASSRLEGYEQYF. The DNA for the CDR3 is TGTGCCAGCAGTCGCCTGGAGGGATACGAGCAGTACTTC.

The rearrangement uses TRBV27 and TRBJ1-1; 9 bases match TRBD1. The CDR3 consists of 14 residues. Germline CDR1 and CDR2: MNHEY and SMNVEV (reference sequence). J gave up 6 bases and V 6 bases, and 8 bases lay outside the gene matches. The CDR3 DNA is TGTGCCAGCAGGTGGGGACAGGGAATTTCTGAAGCTTTCTTT. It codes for CASRWGQGISEAFF.

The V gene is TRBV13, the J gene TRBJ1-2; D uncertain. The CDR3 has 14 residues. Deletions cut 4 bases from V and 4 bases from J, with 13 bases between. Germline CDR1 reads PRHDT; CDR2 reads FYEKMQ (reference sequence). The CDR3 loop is CASSSNSRRYGYTF. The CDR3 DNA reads TGTGCCAGCAGCTCCAACTCCCGACGCTATGGCTACACCTTC.

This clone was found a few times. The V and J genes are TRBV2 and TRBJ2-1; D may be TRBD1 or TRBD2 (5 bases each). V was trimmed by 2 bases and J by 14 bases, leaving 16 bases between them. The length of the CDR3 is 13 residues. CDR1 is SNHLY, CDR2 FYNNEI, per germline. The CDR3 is CASSEREGASKFF. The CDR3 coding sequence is TGTGCCAGCAGTGAAAGGGAAGGGGCTAGCAAGTTCTTC. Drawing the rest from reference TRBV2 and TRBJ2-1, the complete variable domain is EPEVTQTPSHQVTQMGQEVILRCVPISNHLYFYWYRQILGQKVEFLVSFYNNEISEKSEIFDDQFSVERPDGSNFTLKIRSTKLEDSAMYFCASSEREGASKFFGPGTRLTVL.

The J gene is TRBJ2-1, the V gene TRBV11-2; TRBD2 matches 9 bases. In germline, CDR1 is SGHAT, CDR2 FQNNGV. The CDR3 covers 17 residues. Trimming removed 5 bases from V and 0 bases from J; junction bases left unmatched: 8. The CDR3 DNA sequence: TGTGCCAGCAGCCCCTTTGGACTAGCGAGCTCCTACAATGAGCAGTTCTTC. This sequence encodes CASSPFGLASSYNEQFF.

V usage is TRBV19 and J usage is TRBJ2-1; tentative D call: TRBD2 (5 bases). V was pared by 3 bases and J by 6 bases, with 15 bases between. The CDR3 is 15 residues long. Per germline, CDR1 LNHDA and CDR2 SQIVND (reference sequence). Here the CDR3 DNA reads TGTGCCAGTAGTATGGCCCGTGGACTCGTCAATGAGCAGTTCTTC. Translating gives CASSMARGLVNEQFF.

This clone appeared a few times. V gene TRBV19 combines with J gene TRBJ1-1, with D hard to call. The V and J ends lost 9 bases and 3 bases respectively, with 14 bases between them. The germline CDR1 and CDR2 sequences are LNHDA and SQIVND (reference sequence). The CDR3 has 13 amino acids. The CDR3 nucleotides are TGTGCCAGCCTGGGAGGCCGGTACACTGAAGCTTTCTTT. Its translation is CASLGGRYTEAFF.

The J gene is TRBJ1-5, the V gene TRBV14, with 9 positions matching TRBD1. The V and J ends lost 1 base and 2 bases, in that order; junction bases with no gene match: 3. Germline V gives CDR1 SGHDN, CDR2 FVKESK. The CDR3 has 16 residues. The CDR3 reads CASSQAGQGGNQPQHF. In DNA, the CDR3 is TGTGCCAGCAGCCAAGCGGGACAGGGAGGCAATCAGCCCCAGCATTTT.

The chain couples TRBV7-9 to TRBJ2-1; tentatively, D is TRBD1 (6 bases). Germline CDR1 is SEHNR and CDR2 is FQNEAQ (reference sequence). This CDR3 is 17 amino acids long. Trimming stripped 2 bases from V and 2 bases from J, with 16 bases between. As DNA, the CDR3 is TGTGCCAGCAGCTTATGGGGGCGGGCTGAAACCTACAATGAGCAGTTCTTC. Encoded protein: CASSLWGRAETYNEQFF. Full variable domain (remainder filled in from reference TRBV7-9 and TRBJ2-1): DTGVSQNPRHKITKRGQNVTFRCDPISEHNRLYWYRQTLGQGPEFLTYFQNEAQLEKSRLLSDRFSAERPKGSFSTLEIQRTEQGDSAMYLCASSLWGRAETYNEQFFGPGTRLTVL.

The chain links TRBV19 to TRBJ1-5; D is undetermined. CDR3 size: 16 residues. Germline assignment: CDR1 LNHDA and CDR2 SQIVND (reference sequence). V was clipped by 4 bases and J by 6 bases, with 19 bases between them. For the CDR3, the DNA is TGTGCCAGTAGTACCGGTTTACGGTCGGTGTTTCAGCCCCAGCATTTT. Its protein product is CASSTGLRSVFQPQHF.

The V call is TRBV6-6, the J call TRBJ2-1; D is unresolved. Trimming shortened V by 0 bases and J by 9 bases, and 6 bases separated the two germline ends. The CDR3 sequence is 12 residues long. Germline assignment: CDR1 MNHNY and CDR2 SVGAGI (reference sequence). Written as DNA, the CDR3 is TGTGCCAGCAGTTACTCGCCCGGTGAGCAGTTCTTC. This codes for CASSYSPGEQFF.

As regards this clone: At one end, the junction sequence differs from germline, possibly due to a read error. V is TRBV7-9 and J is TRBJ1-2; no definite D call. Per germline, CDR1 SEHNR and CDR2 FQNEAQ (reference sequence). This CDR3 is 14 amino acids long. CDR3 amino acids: CASSQASGNYGYTF. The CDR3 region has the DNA TGCGCCAGCAGCCAAGCGTCCGGGAATTATGGCTACACCTTC.

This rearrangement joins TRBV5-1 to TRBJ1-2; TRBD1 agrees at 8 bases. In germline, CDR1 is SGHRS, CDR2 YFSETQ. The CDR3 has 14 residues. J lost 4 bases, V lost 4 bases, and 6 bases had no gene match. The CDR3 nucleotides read TGCGCCAGCAGCAAAACCACAGGGGGCTATGGCTACACCTTC. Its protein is CASSKTTGGYGYTF.

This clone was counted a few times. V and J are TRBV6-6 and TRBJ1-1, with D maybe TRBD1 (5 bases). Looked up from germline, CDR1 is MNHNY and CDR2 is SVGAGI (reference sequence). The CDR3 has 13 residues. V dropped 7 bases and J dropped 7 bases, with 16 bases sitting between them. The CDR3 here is CASTRGIENEAFF. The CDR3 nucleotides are TGTGCCAGCACGCGGGGGATCGAAAATGAAGCTTTCTTT.

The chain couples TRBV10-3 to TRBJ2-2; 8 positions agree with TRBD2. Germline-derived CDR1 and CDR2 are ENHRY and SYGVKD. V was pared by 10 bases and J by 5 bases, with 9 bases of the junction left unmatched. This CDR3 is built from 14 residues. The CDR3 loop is CATGVAGSTGELFF. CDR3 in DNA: TGTGCCACGGGGGTAGCGGGGTCTACCGGGGAGCTGTTTTTT.

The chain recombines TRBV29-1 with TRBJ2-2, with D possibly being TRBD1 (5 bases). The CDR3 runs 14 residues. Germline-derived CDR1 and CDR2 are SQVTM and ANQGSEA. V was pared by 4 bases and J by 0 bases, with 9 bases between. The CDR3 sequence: CSVVGATNTGELFF. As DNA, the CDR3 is TGCAGCGTTGTAGGGGCCACGAACACCGGGGAGCTGTTTTTT.

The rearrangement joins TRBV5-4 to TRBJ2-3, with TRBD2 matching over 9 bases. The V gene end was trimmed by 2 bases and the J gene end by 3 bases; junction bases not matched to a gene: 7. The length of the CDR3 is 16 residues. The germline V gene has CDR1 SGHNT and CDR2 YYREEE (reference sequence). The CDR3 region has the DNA TGTGCCAGCAGCTTCTGGCGGGGGGGAGGGACAGATACGCAGTATTTT. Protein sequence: CASSFWRGGGTDTQYF. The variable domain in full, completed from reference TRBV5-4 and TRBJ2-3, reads ETGVTQSPTHLIKTRGQQVTLRCSSQSGHNTVSWYQQALGQGPQFIFQYYREEENGRGNFPPRFSGLQFPNYSSELNVNALELDDSALYLCASSFWRGGGTDTQYFGPGTRLTVL.

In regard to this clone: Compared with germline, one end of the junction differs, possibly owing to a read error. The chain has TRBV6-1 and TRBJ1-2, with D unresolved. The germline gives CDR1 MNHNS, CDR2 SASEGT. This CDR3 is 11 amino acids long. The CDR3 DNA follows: TGTGCCAGCAGCTCACCTGGAGGGTACCTCTTC. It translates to CASSSPGGYLF.